This is a list of T cell receptor beta chains from one sample in a study of shared clonotypes between healthy human individuals. The assay was immunoSEQ multiplex PCR, and TCRdb's table has in-frame clones only and misses some. The data hold some 380,000 clones, with about 96% observed a single time. Sample: memory CD8+ T cells sorted from blood. The receptors here all came from a man aged 30 to 45 in good health. CDR3s include the opening cysteine and the closing phenylalanine or tryptophan. A D gene is named only where the DNA matches it firmly. Only some rows state a clone size, as once, few, many or a class for expanded clones.

V gene	J gene	clone size	D gene	CDR3 DNA	CDR3 protein
TRBV28	TRBJ2-6	NA	NA	TGTGCCAGCAGCAGGAACTCTGGGGCCAACGTCCTGACTTTC	CASSRNSGANVLTF
TRBV28	TRBJ2-3	NA	NA	TGTGCCAGCACCAAGACACCACAAAATACGCAGTATTTT	CASTKTPQNTQYF
TRBV11-2	TRBJ2-5	NA	NA	TGTGCCAGCAGTCTCGACGAGGGGTTGGAGACCCAGTACTTC	CASSLDEGLETQYF
TRBV5-5	TRBJ1-4	once	TRBD1	TGTGCCAGCAGCTTAGCCGGGACAGGGGGCGAAAAACTGTTTTTT	CASSLAGTGGEKLFF
TRBV10-2	TRBJ2-7	NA	TRBD2	TGCGCCAGCAGTGTTCTAGCGGGAGGGCGAGAGCAGTACTTC	CASSVLAGGREQYF
TRBV28	TRBJ2-7	NA	TRBD1	TGTGCCAGCAGTCGTCCACAGGGGCCAAACGAGCAGTACTTC	CASSRPQGPNEQYF
TRBV30	TRBJ2-2	NA	NA	TGTGCCTGGAGTGTAGGGGTGCCCGGGGAGCTGTTTTTT	CAWSVGVPGELFF
TRBV11-2	TRBJ1-6	NA	NA	TGTGCCAGCAGCTCACAGTATAATTCACCCCTCCACTTT	CASSSQYNSPLHF
TRBV5-1	TRBJ2-5	NA	TRBD1	TGCGCCAGCAGCTCCCGGGACAGGGGGTCCCAAGAGACCCAGTACTTC	CASSSRDRGSQETQYF
TRBV6-6	TRBJ2-4	NA	NA	TGTGCCAGCAGTTATCCCAGGCCAGGGGACATTCAGTACTTC	CASSYPRPGDIQYF
TRBV6-5	TRBJ2-7	NA	NA	TGTGCCAGCAGTTACTCCGCGCTACACCCACCGAAGTACTTC	CASSYSALHPPKYF
TRBV30	TRBJ2-5	NA	NA	TGTGCCTGGAGTAACGGCCAAGAGACCCAGTACTTC	CAWSNGQETQYF
TRBV28	TRBJ1-3	NA	TRBD1	TGTGCCAGCAGCGAGGACAGGTACTCTGGAAACACCATATATTTT	CASSEDRYSGNTIYF
TRBV11-2	TRBJ2-5	NA	TRBD2	TGTGCCAGCAGCTTAGGTCGGGGCGGGAGAAGGGACCAAGAGACCCAGTACTTC	CASSLGRGGRRDQETQYF
TRBV27	TRBJ2-1	NA	TRBD2	TGTGCCAGCAGTTCGGGACTAGCGGGAAACAATGAGCAGTTCTTC	CASSSGLAGNNEQFF
TRBV4-2	TRBJ2-2	NA	NA	TGTGCCAGCAGCCAAGATCCAGAGTTTTACACCGGGGAGCTGTTTTTT	CASSQDPEFYTGELFF
TRBV18	TRBJ2-1	NA	NA	TGTGCCAGCTCACCAGGGACCTCCTACAATGAGCAGTTCTTC	CASSPGTSYNEQFF
TRBV5-1	TRBJ2-7	NA	TRBD2	TGCGCCAGCAGCTTTTCGATAATTGGGACTAGCAGGTCCTACGAGCAGTACTTC	CASSFSIIGTSRSYEQYF
TRBV5-1	TRBJ1-2	NA	NA	TGCGCCAGCAGCACCCAACCTCCCGCGGATGGCTACACCTTC	CASSTQPPADGYTF
TRBV6-1	TRBJ1-1	NA	NA	TGTGCCAGCAGGTTAGGGGGGAACACTGAAGCTTTCTTT	CASRLGGNTEAFF
TRBV7-2	TRBJ2-3	NA	TRBD2	TGTGCCAGCAGCTTAGCCCTGGGACTAGCAAGAGGTACGCAGTATTTT	CASSLALGLARGTQYF
TRBV25-1	TRBJ2-5	NA	NA	TGTGCCAGCAGTCGGACAGAAGAGACCCAGTACTTC	CASSRTEETQYF
TRBV9	TRBJ2-7	NA	NA	TGTGCCAGCAGCGTAGGGGACTCCTACGAGCAGTACTTC	CASSVGDSYEQYF